This is a list of T cell receptor beta chains from one sample in a study of cytomegalovirus exposure and HLA in healthy donors. Some clones are missing from TCRdb's copy, which holds only in-frame ones; the method was immunoSEQ multiplex PCR. This sample has 100,000 to 150,000 clones; 81% occur once, and the top ten carry around 2%. Sequenced: PBMCs. Receptor source: a young man in good health and CMV-seronegative. Each CDR3 is given with its conserved first and last residue. D genes are given only for firm matches. Size tells how often a clone was seen (once, few, many) or the class of an expanded clone, and some rows leave it out.

J,V,size,D,length,DNA,CDR3
TRBJ1-2,TRBV6-5,.,TRBD1,12,TGTGCCAGCAGGACAGGGAACTATGGCTACACCTTC,CASRTGNYGYTF
TRBJ1-6,TRBV5-4,.,.,16,TGTGCCAGCAGCTTTTTAGGGAGCTCCTATAATTCACCCCTCCACTTT,CASSFLGSSYNSPLHF
TRBJ2-5,TRBV6-4,.,.,14,TGTGCCAGCAGTACGAACGGGGGATCAGAGACCCAGTACTTC,CASSTNGGSETQYF
TRBJ1-6,TRBV4-2,.,TRBD1,16,TGTGCCAGCAGCCAGGGACAGGTGGGAGATAATTCACCCCTCCACTTT,CASSQGQVGDNSPLHF
TRBJ2-1,TRBV6-5,.,TRBD1,14,TGTGCCAGCAGCTATGATGACAGGGTTAATGAGCAGTTCTTC,CASSYDDRVNEQFF
TRBJ2-3,TRBV7-3,.,.,14,TGTGCCAGCCCGCGGGGGCCCTGGACAGATACGCAGTATTTT,CASPRGPWTDTQYF
TRBJ1-2,TRBV29-1,.,TRBD1,13,TGCAGCGTGGGCGGACAGGGGGTGAGGGGCTACACCTTC,CSVGGQGVRGYTF
TRBJ1-5,TRBV6-5,once,.,13,TGTGCCAGCAGGCCCACGGGGGATCAGCCCCAGCATTTT,CASRPTGDQPQHF
TRBJ1-2,TRBV10-3,.,.,13,TGTGCCATCACTGTCACAGGCCGCTATGGCTACACCTTC,CAITVTGRYGYTF
TRBJ1-3,TRBV6-5,.,TRBD1,14,TGTGCCAGCAGTAACAGGGGGACTGGAAACACCATATATTTT,CASSNRGTGNTIYF
TRBJ1-1,TRBV7-8,.,TRBD1,13,TGTGCCAGCAGCTTTCGGACAGGTACTGAAGCTTTCTTT,CASSFRTGTEAFF
TRBJ2-2,TRBV10-3,.,TRBD2,17,TGTGCCATCGCCGATCCCGGGGGAGGGACTTACACCGGGGAGCTGTTTTTT,CAIADPGGGTYTGELFF
TRBJ1-5,TRBV5-1,.,.,16,TGCGCCAGCAGCCCAGGGGAGGGGACGGTCAATCAGCCCCAGCATTTT,CASSPGEGTVNQPQHF
TRBJ1-3,TRBV27,few,TRBD1,15,TGTGCCAGCAGTCCGACAGGGGTCTCTGGAAACACCATATATTTT,CASSPTGVSGNTIYF
TRBJ2-1,TRBV2,.,TRBD2,17,TGTGCCAGCAGTGAAACGAGGGGAGGCGGGGGGGCGGGTGAGCAGTTCTTC,CASSETRGGGGAGEQFF
TRBJ1-5,TRBV7-2,.,.,13,TGTGCCAGCAGCTTACCCTATTCCCAGCCCCAGCATTTT,CASSLPYSQPQHF
TRBJ2-3,TRBV15,.,TRBD2,17,TGTGCCACCAGCAGGGGCGAGTGGGGCGGGGGTCCAGATACGCAGTATTTT,CATSRGEWGGGPDTQYF